This TCR beta chain was obtained from a study of blood T cells in healthy people across ages. This clonotype was seen at least ten times. V shed 5 bases and J 6 bases; nucleotides not matched to a gene: 10. The CDR3 totals 15 residues. Germline loops: CDR1 SGHTA, CDR2 FQGTGA. With a J-beta primer mix and a sample-barcoded 5' primer, a second PCR ran about 6 to 11 cycles. TCRdb fed the 5' RACE reads into MiXCR, producing one record per CDR3 protein. This sample has 700,000 to 1,000,000 distinct CDR3 sequences, with about 42% found just once. This clonotype was obtained from a man in his 60s in good health. The genes are TRBV7-3 and TRBJ2-1; 7 nucleotides align to TRBD1. The sample comprised blood. Written as DNA, the CDR3 is TGTGCCAGCAGCGAACCGGGACAGTTCGGCAATGAGCAGTTCTTC. Its translation: CASSEPGQFGNEQFF.